Listed below are T cell receptor beta chains from one sample, sequenced in a study of naive and memory T cell subsets. TCRdb analysed the UMI-ligation and nested PCR reads with MiXCR anew, one entry per CDR3 protein. The sample yields around 14,000 distinct CDR3 sequences, around 5.2% seen once. The starting material was skin, obtained from a tuberculin skin test site. The receptors shown here come from an adult in good health. Both conserved end residues are part of each CDR3. The order of the fields is clone size, J gene, D gene, V gene, CDR3 DNA, CDR3 protein. A D gene is named only where the DNA matches it firmly. Part of the rows lack a size; the others show once, few, many or a class for expanded clones.

abundance: medium-sized; j_gene: TRBJ2-7; d_gene: NA; v_gene: TRBV5-4; CDR3nt: TGTGCCAGCAGCTTGGTGGGGCCGGACCACGAGCAGTACTTC; CDR3aa: CASSLVGPDHEQYF
abundance: medium-sized; j_gene: TRBJ2-7; d_gene: NA; v_gene: TRBV5-1; CDR3nt: TGCGCCAGCAGCTTAGGATCGCCCCCGGACAGACTTGGGGACGAGCAGTACTTC; CDR3aa: CASSLGSPPDRLGDEQYF
abundance: many; j_gene: TRBJ2-3; d_gene: TRBD2; v_gene: TRBV4-2; CDR3nt: TGTGCCAGCAGCCCCGGTCGGGGGCGTCGGGGGACTAGCGGTAGCACAGATACGCAGTATTTT; CDR3aa: CASSPGRGRRGTSGSTDTQYF
abundance: NA; j_gene: TRBJ1-2; d_gene: NA; v_gene: TRBV5-6; CDR3nt: TGTGCCAGCAGCTTCTGGGAGGGAGTCGTTGGCTACACCTTC; CDR3aa: CASSFWEGVVGYTF
abundance: few; j_gene: TRBJ1-4; d_gene: TRBD1; v_gene: TRBV7-2; CDR3nt: TGTGCCAGCAGGCTGGGACAGGGGTCCGAAAAACTGTTTTTT; CDR3aa: CASRLGQGSEKLFF
abundance: many; j_gene: TRBJ2-1; d_gene: NA; v_gene: TRBV19; CDR3nt: TGTGCCAGTAGTGTCACAATATCGGTAGATGAGCAGTTCTTC; CDR3aa: CASSVTISVDEQFF
abundance: few; j_gene: TRBJ2-7; d_gene: NA; v_gene: TRBV9; CDR3nt: TGTGCCAGCAGCGTAGGCCCCACAGCGCCCAACTCCTACGAGCAGTACTTC; CDR3aa: CASSVGPTAPNSYEQYF
abundance: many; j_gene: TRBJ2-2; d_gene: TRBD2; v_gene: TRBV6-4; CDR3nt: TGTGCCAGCAGTGACTCTCTAGCGGGGGCCGGGGAGCTGTTTTTT; CDR3aa: CASSDSLAGAGELFF
abundance: few; j_gene: TRBJ2-2; d_gene: TRBD1; v_gene: TRBV4-2; CDR3nt: TGTGCCAGCAGCCAACAACCGGGACAGGGGATTTCCGGGGAGCTGTTTTTT; CDR3aa: CASSQQPGQGISGELFF
abundance: medium-sized; j_gene: TRBJ2-3; d_gene: NA; v_gene: TRBV6-1; CDR3nt: TGTGCCACCAAGGACAGCGCCACAGATACGCAGTATTTT; CDR3aa: CATKDSATDTQYF
abundance: many; j_gene: TRBJ2-6; d_gene: NA; v_gene: TRBV20-1; CDR3nt: TGCAGTGCTAGAGATAAGGGGGGATTTGCTGGGGCCAACGTCCTGACTTTC; CDR3aa: CSARDKGGFAGANVLTF
abundance: NA; j_gene: TRBJ1-3; d_gene: NA; v_gene: TRBV2; CDR3nt: TGTGCCAGCAGACCTGACAGGAGCTCTGGAAACACCATATATTTT; CDR3aa: CASRPDRSSGNTIYF
abundance: many; j_gene: TRBJ1-1; d_gene: NA; v_gene: TRBV20-1; CDR3nt: TGCAGTGCTATCGGGCTAGCAATGGGGGTAATGGAGTATGACACTGAAGCTTTCTTT; CDR3aa: CSAIGLAMGVMEYDTEAFF
abundance: NA; j_gene: TRBJ2-3; d_gene: TRBD1; v_gene: TRBV11-3; CDR3nt: TGTGCCAGCAGCACCCGGACAGGGGGCTTCACAGATACGCAGTATTTT; CDR3aa: CASSTRTGGFTDTQYF
abundance: many; j_gene: TRBJ2-7; d_gene: NA; v_gene: TRBV4-3; CDR3nt: TGCGCCAGCAGCCTGTGGAGGAGCTCCTACGAGCAGTACTTC; CDR3aa: CASSLWRSSYEQYF
abundance: few; j_gene: TRBJ1-5; d_gene: TRBD1; v_gene: TRBV12-3/TRBV12-4; CDR3nt: TGTGCCAGCAGTTTCCTCCAGGGGGTTAACCAGCCCCAGCATTTT; CDR3aa: CASSFLQGVNQPQHF
abundance: many; j_gene: TRBJ1-1; d_gene: NA; v_gene: TRBV9; CDR3nt: TGTGCCAGCAGCGTAGATTTGGGTGGAGCTGAAGCTTTCTTT; CDR3aa: CASSVDLGGAEAFF
abundance: many; j_gene: TRBJ1-4; d_gene: TRBD1; v_gene: TRBV4-2; CDR3nt: TGTGCCAGCAGCCATCCCGACAGGGGTAATGAAAAACTGTTTTTT; CDR3aa: CASSHPDRGNEKLFF
abundance: medium-sized; j_gene: TRBJ2-7; d_gene: NA; v_gene: TRBV9; CDR3nt: TGTGCCAGCAGCGGAGGCCCTGGGGGGTACTACGAGCAGTACTTC; CDR3aa: CASSGGPGGYYEQYF
abundance: many; j_gene: TRBJ2-2; d_gene: NA; v_gene: TRBV10-2; CDR3nt: TGCGCCAGCAGTGAGGTTACCGGGGAGCTGTTTTTT; CDR3aa: CASSEVTGELFF
abundance: many; j_gene: TRBJ2-3; d_gene: NA; v_gene: TRBV30; CDR3nt: TGTGCCTGGAGGCTCTCTACAGATACGCAGTATTTT; CDR3aa: CAWRLSTDTQYF
abundance: few; j_gene: TRBJ1-1; d_gene: NA; v_gene: TRBV5-5; CDR3nt: TGTGCCAGCAGTTCCGGACATAGCCTTGAAGCTTTCTTT; CDR3aa: CASSSGHSLEAFF
abundance: medium-sized; j_gene: TRBJ2-2; d_gene: NA; v_gene: TRBV20-1; CDR3nt: TGCAGTGCTAGGTCGGTGGGGCCCGGGGAGCTGTTTTTT; CDR3aa: CSARSVGPGELFF
abundance: NA; j_gene: TRBJ2-5; d_gene: NA; v_gene: TRBV20-1; CDR3nt: TGCAGTGCCTCCCCCGGGACATGGAGAGAGACCCAGTACTTC; CDR3aa: CSASPGTWRETQYF
abundance: many; j_gene: TRBJ2-1; d_gene: NA; v_gene: TRBV6-2/TRBV6-3; CDR3nt: TGTGCCAGCAGTTACTCCCGTGGTAGCTCCTCCTACAATGAGCAGTTCTTC; CDR3aa: CASSYSRGSSSYNEQFF
abundance: medium-sized; j_gene: TRBJ2-5; d_gene: NA; v_gene: TRBV7-2; CDR3nt: TGTGCCAGCAGCTTAGCCGGCCTGGGGGAGACCCAGTACTTC; CDR3aa: CASSLAGLGETQYF
abundance: many; j_gene: TRBJ2-5; d_gene: TRBD2; v_gene: TRBV7-2; CDR3nt: TGTGCCAGCAGCCTGACAACTAGCGGGGGGGCCGGAGAGACCCAGTACTTC; CDR3aa: CASSLTTSGGAGETQYF
abundance: few; j_gene: TRBJ1-6; d_gene: NA; v_gene: TRBV6-5; CDR3nt: TGTGCCAGCAGCCAAGACCGGGCCCACTCACCCCTCCACTTT; CDR3aa: CASSQDRAHSPLHF
abundance: many; j_gene: TRBJ2-7; d_gene: NA; v_gene: TRBV12-3/TRBV12-4; CDR3nt: TGTGCCAGCAGTTTAGGCGCAGAGGGGTCCTACGAGCAGTACTTC; CDR3aa: CASSLGAEGSYEQYF
abundance: many; j_gene: TRBJ2-3; d_gene: NA; v_gene: TRBV29-1; CDR3nt: TGCAGCGCGTCCCGAGGAGTTGGGAACACAGATACGCAGTATTTT; CDR3aa: CSASRGVGNTDTQYF
abundance: many; j_gene: TRBJ2-3; d_gene: NA; v_gene: TRBV5-1; CDR3nt: TGCGCCAGCACCCCGTTGTATGATGGGATGTGGGCGCAGTATTTT; CDR3aa: CASTPLYDGMWAQYF
abundance: many; j_gene: TRBJ1-6; d_gene: TRBD1; v_gene: TRBV5-4; CDR3nt: TGTGCCAGCAGCCCACAGCGGGACAGTAAGTCACCCCTCCACTTT; CDR3aa: CASSPQRDSKSPLHF
abundance: many; j_gene: TRBJ2-7; d_gene: TRBD1; v_gene: TRBV4-1; CDR3nt: TGCGCCAGCCAGGGACAGGGACTAACCTACGAGCAGTACTTC; CDR3aa: CASQGQGLTYEQYF
abundance: many; j_gene: TRBJ1-2; d_gene: TRBD1; v_gene: TRBV29-1; CDR3nt: TGCAGCGTACGGGACAGCATCTATGGCGACACCTTC; CDR3aa: CSVRDSIYGDTF
abundance: many; j_gene: TRBJ1-6; d_gene: NA; v_gene: TRBV6-5; CDR3nt: TGTGCCAGCAGTTACAGTGACTCTTCACCCCTCCACTTT; CDR3aa: CASSYSDSSPLHF
abundance: many; j_gene: TRBJ1-2; d_gene: NA; v_gene: TRBV5-1; CDR3nt: TGCGCCAGCAGCTTGGCCAGGCAAAGATATGGCTACACCTTC; CDR3aa: CASSLARQRYGYTF
abundance: many; j_gene: TRBJ2-2; d_gene: NA; v_gene: TRBV28; CDR3nt: TGTGCCAGCTCGGGGACAAGAAACACCGGGGAGCTGTTTTTT; CDR3aa: CASSGTRNTGELFF
abundance: many; j_gene: TRBJ2-2; d_gene: NA; v_gene: TRBV6-5; CDR3nt: TGTGCCGTCCTCTCCGGGACGCTTACCGGGGAGCTGTTTTTT; CDR3aa: CAVLSGTLTGELFF
abundance: medium-sized; j_gene: TRBJ2-6; d_gene: NA; v_gene: TRBV6-6; CDR3nt: TGTCGTACAGGGAGCTCTGGGGCCAACGTCCTGACTTTC; CDR3aa: CRTGSSGANVLTF
abundance: few; j_gene: TRBJ2-1; d_gene: NA; v_gene: TRBV11-2; CDR3nt: TGTGCCAGCAGCTGGTCCAGGGGCCCCTACAATGAGCAGTTCTTC; CDR3aa: CASSWSRGPYNEQFF
abundance: medium-sized; j_gene: TRBJ2-3; d_gene: TRBD1; v_gene: TRBV4-1; CDR3nt: TGCGCCAGCAAGCAGGGGCCCTTATTGACCCGGTTGGACAGGGTTAATACAGATACGCAGTATTTT; CDR3aa: CASKQGPLLTRLDRVNTDTQYF
abundance: many; j_gene: TRBJ2-1; d_gene: TRBD2; v_gene: TRBV12-3/TRBV12-4; CDR3nt: TGTGCCAGCAGTTCATACCCAGCGGGGCGAGACAATGAGCAGTTCTTC; CDR3aa: CASSSYPAGRDNEQFF
abundance: many; j_gene: TRBJ2-5; d_gene: NA; v_gene: TRBV7-3; CDR3nt: TGTGCCAGCAGCTTACATGCGGGGAGAGGGGAAGAGACCCAGTACTTC; CDR3aa: CASSLHAGRGEETQYF
abundance: many; j_gene: TRBJ2-2; d_gene: TRBD2; v_gene: TRBV2; CDR3nt: TGTGCCAGCACCCTAGCGGGCGGGGAGCTGTTTTTT; CDR3aa: CASTLAGGELFF
abundance: many; j_gene: TRBJ1-2; d_gene: TRBD1; v_gene: TRBV7-2; CDR3nt: TGTGCCAGCAGCTTAGGGCCAGGGGGCTATGGCTACACCTTC; CDR3aa: CASSLGPGGYGYTF
abundance: many; j_gene: TRBJ2-3; d_gene: NA; v_gene: TRBV12-3/TRBV12-4; CDR3nt: TGTGCCAGCAGTTTACACAGGACAGATACGCAGTATTTT; CDR3aa: CASSLHRTDTQYF
abundance: medium-sized; j_gene: TRBJ2-1; d_gene: TRBD1; v_gene: TRBV23-1; CDR3nt: TGCGCCAGCCATGGGACAGGAGGAAATGAGCAGTTCTTC; CDR3aa: CASHGTGGNEQFF
abundance: many; j_gene: TRBJ1-6; d_gene: TRBD1; v_gene: TRBV4-2; CDR3nt: TGTGCCAGCAGCCAAGATCCGCGTGGGACAGGGTATTCACCCCTCCACTTT; CDR3aa: CASSQDPRGTGYSPLHF
abundance: medium-sized; j_gene: TRBJ2-7; d_gene: TRBD1; v_gene: TRBV7-8; CDR3nt: TGTGCCAGCAGCTTAGAAGGACAGGGGTTCCACGAGCAGTACTTC; CDR3aa: CASSLEGQGFHEQYF
abundance: many; j_gene: TRBJ1-4; d_gene: TRBD1; v_gene: TRBV27; CDR3nt: TGTGCCAGCAGTACTACGTGGACAGGGAGACTGTTTTTT; CDR3aa: CASSTTWTGRLFF
abundance: many; j_gene: TRBJ2-5; d_gene: NA; v_gene: TRBV18; CDR3nt: TGTGCCAGCTCACCTACCCAAGTGCCAAACCAAGAGACCCAGTACTTC; CDR3aa: CASSPTQVPNQETQYF
abundance: many; j_gene: TRBJ2-7; d_gene: NA; v_gene: TRBV10-3; CDR3nt: TGTGCCATCAGGGGGGGCGGCTACGAGCAGTACTTC; CDR3aa: CAIRGGGYEQYF
abundance: many; j_gene: TRBJ2-5; d_gene: NA; v_gene: TRBV20-1; CDR3nt: TGCAGTGCTCGCACCCAAGAGACCCAGTACTTC; CDR3aa: CSARTQETQYF
abundance: many; j_gene: TRBJ2-7; d_gene: NA; v_gene: TRBV6-2/TRBV6-3; CDR3nt: TGTGCCAGCAGTATGGGGCGGGCCACCTACGAGCAGTACTTC; CDR3aa: CASSMGRATYEQYF
abundance: NA; j_gene: TRBJ2-2; d_gene: NA; v_gene: TRBV19; CDR3nt: TGTGCCAGTAAAATCATAAACAGGGCCGGGACCGGGGAGCTGTTTTTT; CDR3aa: CASKIINRAGTGELFF
abundance: many; j_gene: TRBJ2-7; d_gene: NA; v_gene: TRBV7-9; CDR3nt: TGTGCCAGCAGCTCGCACTACGAGCAGTACTTC; CDR3aa: CASSSHYEQYF
abundance: few; j_gene: TRBJ1-1; d_gene: NA; v_gene: TRBV7-9; CDR3nt: TGTGCCAGCAGCTTAGGGGCCAATTGGGGGTCCCACACTGAAGCTTTCTTT; CDR3aa: CASSLGANWGSHTEAFF
abundance: many; j_gene: TRBJ1-2; d_gene: NA; v_gene: TRBV3-1; CDR3nt: TGTGCCAGCAGCCAAGGCATGGCTCAGGTCTATGGCTACACCTTC; CDR3aa: CASSQGMAQVYGYTF
abundance: medium-sized; j_gene: TRBJ2-5; d_gene: TRBD2; v_gene: TRBV29-1; CDR3nt: TGCAGCCTTACTAGCGGGGGACTCCAAGAGACCCAGTACTTC; CDR3aa: CSLTSGGLQETQYF